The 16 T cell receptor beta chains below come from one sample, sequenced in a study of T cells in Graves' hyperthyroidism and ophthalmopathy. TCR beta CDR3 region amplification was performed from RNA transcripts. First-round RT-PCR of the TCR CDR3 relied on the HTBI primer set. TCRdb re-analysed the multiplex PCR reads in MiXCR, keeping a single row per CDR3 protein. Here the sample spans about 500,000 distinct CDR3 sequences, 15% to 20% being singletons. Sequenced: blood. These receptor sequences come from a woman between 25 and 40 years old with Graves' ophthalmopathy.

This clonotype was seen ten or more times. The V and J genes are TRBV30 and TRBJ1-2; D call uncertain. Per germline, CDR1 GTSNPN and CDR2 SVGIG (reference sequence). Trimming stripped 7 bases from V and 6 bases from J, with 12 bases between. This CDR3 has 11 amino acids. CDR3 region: CAFFGGDGYTF. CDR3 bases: TGTGCCTTCTTCGGCGGGGATGGCTACACCTTC.

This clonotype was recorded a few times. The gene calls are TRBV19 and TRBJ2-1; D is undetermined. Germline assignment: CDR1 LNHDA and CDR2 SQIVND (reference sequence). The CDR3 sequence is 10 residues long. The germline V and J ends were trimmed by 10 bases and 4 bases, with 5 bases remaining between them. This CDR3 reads CATMYNEQFF. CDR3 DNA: TGTGCCACGATGTACAATGAGCAGTTCTTC.

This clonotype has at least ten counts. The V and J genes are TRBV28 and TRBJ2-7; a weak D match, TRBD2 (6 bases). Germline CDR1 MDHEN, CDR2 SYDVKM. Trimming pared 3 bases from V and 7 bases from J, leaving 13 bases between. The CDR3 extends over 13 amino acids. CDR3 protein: CASSFRRREEQYF. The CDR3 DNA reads TGTGCCAGCAGTTTCCGCCGGAGGGAAGAGCAGTACTTC.

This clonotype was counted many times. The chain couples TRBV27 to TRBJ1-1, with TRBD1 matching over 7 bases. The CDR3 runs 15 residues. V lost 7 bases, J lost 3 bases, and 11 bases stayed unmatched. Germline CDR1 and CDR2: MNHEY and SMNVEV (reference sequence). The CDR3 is CASTLPGTDDTEAFF. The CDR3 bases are TGTGCCAGCACCCTACCCGGGACAGACGACACTGAAGCTTTCTTT.

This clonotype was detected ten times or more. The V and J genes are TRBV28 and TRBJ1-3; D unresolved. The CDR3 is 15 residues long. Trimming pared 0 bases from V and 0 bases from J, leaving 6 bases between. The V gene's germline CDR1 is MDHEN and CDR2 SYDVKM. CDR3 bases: TGTGCCAGCAGTTTATGGGGGAGCTCTGGAAACACCATATATTTT. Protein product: CASSLWGSSGNTIYF.

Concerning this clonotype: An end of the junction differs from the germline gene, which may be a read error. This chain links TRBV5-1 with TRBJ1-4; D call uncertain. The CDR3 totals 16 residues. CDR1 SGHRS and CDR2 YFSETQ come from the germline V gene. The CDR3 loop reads CASRLAWAGANEKLFF. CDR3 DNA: TGCGCCAGCAGGTTGGCCTGGGCTGGGGCTAATGAAAAACTGTTTTTT.

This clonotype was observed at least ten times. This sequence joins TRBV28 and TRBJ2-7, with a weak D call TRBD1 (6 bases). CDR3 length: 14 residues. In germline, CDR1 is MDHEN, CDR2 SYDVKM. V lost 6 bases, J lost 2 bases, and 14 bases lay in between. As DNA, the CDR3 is TGTGCCAGCAGCCAGGGGTCCACCACCTACGAGCAGTACTTC. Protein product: CASSQGSTTYEQYF. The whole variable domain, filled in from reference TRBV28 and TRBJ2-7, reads DVKVTQSSRYLVKRTGEKVFLECVQDMDHENMFWYRQDPGLGLRLIYFSYDVKMKEKGDIPEGYSVSREKKERFSLILESASTNQTSMYLCASSQGSTTYEQYFGPGTRLTVT.

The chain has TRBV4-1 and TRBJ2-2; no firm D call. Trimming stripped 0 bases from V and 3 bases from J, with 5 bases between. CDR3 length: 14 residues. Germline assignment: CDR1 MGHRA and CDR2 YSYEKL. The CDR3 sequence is CASSQEGDTGELFF. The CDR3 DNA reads TGCGCCAGCAGCCAAGAAGGCGACACCGGGGAGCTGTTTTTT.

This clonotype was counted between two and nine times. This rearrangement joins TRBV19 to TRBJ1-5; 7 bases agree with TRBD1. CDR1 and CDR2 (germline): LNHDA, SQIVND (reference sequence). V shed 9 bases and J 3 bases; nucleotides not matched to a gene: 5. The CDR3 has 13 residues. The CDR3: CASLGQFNQPQHF. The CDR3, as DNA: TGTGCCAGCCTGGGACAGTTCAATCAGCCCCAGCATTTT.

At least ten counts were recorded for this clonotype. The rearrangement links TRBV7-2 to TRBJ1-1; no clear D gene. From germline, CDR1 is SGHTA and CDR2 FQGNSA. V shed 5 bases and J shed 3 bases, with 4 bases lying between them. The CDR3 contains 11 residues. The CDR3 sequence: CASSRYTEAFF. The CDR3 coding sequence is TGTGCCAGCAGCCGTTACACTGAAGCTTTCTTT.

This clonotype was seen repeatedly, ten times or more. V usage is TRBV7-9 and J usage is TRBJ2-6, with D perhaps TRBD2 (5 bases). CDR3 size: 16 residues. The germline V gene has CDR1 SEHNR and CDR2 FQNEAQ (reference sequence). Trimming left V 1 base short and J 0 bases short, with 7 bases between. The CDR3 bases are TGTGCCAGCAGCTTAGTAAGCGGCTCTGGGGCCAACGTCCTGACTTTC. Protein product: CASSLVSGSGANVLTF.

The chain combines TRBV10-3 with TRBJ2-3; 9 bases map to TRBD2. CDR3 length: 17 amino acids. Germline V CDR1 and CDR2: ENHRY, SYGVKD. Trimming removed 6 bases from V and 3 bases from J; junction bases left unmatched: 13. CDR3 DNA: TGTGCCATCAGAGGAAAGGTAGCGGGAGCGGGGACAGATACGCAGTATTTT. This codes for CAIRGKVAGAGTDTQYF.

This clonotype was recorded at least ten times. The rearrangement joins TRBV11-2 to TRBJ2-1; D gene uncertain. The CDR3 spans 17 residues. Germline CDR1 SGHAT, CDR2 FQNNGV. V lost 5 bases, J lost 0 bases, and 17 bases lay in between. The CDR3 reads CASSMAAGEPSYNEQFF. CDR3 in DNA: TGTGCCAGCAGCATGGCTGCTGGAGAACCCTCCTACAATGAGCAGTTCTTC.

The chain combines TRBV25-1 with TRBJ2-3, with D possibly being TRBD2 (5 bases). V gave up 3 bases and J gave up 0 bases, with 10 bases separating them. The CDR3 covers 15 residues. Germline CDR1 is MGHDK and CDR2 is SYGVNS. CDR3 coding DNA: TGTGCCAGCAGTGATAGCGTATCTAGCACAGATACGCAGTATTTT. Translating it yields CASSDSVSSTDTQYF.

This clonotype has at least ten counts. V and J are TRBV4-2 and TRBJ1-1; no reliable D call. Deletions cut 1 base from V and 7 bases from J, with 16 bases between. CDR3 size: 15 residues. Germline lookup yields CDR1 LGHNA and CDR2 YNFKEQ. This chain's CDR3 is CASSQGPPLILEAFF. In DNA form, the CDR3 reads TGTGCCAGCAGCCAAGGCCCCCCTCTTATTCTTGAAGCTTTCTTT.

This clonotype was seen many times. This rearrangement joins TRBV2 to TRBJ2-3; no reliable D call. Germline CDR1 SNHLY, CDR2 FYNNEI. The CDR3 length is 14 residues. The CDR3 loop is CATKTGSGTDTQYF. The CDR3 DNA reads TGTGCTACAAAAACGGGTTCGGGTACAGATACGCAGTATTTT.